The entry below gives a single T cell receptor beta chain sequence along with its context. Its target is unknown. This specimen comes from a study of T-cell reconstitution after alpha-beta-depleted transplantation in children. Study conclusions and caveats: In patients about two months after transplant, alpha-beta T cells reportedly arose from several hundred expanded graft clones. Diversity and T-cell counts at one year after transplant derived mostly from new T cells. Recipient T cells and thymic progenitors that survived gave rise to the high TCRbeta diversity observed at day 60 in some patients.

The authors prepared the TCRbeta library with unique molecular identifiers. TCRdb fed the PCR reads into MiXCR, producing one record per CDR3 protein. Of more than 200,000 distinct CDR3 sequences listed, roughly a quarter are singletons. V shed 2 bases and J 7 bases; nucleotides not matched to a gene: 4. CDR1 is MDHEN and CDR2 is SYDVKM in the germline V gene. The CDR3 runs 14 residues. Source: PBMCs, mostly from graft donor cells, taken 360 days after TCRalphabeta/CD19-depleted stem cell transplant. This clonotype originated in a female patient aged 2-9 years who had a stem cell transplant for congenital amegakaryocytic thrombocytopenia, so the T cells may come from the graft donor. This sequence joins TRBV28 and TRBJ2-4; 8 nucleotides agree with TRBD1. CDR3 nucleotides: TGTGCCAGCAGTTTAGGAGGGACAGGTAACATTCAGTACTTC. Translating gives CASSLGGTGNIQYF.